Detailed here is one T cell receptor (beta chain). Only in-frame clones appear in the TCRdb table, and some are missing; sequencing was by immunoSEQ multiplex PCR. The repertoire holds 70,000 to 75,000 clones, with 85% as singletons. J gave up 5 bases and V 2 bases, and 7 bases lay outside the gene matches. This CDR3 region has 16 residues. The germline CDR1 and CDR2 sequences are SGDLS and YYNGEE. This sample was taken from a study of OX40 agonist ivuxolimab in advanced cancers. The chain has TRBV9 and TRBJ2-5; TRBD1 matches at 12 bases. The sequence was obtained from an adult with an advanced solid tumor such as melanoma, head and neck, liver or kidney cancer. The sequencing used CD4+ or CD8+ T cells sorted from blood, collected in a trial of the OX40 agonist ivuxolimab. CDR3 in DNA: TGTGCCAGCAGCGTCGCCGGGACAGGGGGCCGGGAGACCCAGTACTTC. As protein: CASSVAGTGGRETQYF.